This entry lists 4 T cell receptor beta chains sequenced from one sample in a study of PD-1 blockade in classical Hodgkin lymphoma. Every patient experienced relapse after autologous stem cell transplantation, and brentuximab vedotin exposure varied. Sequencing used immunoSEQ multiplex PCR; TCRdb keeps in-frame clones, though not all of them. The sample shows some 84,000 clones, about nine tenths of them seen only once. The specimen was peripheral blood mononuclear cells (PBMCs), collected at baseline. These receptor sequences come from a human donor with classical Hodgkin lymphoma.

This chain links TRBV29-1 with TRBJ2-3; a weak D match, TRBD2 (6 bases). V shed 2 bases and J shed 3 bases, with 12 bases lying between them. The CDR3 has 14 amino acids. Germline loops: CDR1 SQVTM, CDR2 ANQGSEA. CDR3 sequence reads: CSVESGFSTDTQYF. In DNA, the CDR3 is TGCAGCGTTGAAAGCGGGTTTAGTACAGATACGCAGTATTTT.

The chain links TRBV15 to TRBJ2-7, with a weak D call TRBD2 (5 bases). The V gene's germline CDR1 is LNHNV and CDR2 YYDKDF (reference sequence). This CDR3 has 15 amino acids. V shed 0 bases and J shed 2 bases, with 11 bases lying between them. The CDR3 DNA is TGTGCCACCAGCAGAGATTATGCGGGTGCCTACGAGCAGTACTTC. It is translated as CATSRDYAGAYEQYF. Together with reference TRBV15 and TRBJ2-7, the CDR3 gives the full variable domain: DAMVIQNPRYQVTQFGKPVTLSCSQTLNHNVMYWYQQKSSQAPKLLFHYYDKDFNNEADTPDNFQSRRPNTSFCFLDIRSPGLGDTAMYLCATSRDYAGAYEQYFGPGTRLTVT.

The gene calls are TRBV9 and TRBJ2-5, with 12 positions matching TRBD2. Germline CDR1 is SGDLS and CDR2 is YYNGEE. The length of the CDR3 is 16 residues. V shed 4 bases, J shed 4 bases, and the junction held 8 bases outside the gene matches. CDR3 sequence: CASSPMTSGSLETQYF. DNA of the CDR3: TGTGCCAGCAGCCCCATGACTAGCGGGAGCTTAGAGACCCAGTACTTC. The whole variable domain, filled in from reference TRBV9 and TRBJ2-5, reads DSGVTQTPKHLITATGQRVTLRCSPRSGDLSVYWYQQSLDQGLQFLIQYYNGEERAKGNILERFSAQQFPDLHSELNLSSLELGDSALYFCASSPMTSGSLETQYFGPGTRLLVL.

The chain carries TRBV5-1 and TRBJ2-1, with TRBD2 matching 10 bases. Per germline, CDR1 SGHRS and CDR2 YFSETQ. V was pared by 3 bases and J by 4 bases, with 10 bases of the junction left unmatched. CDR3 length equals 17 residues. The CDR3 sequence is CASSSAGTSETYNEQFF. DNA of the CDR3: TGCGCCAGCAGCTCCGCCGGGACTAGCGAGACTTACAATGAGCAGTTCTTC.